Listed here is a single T cell receptor beta chain. This clone was counted a few times. Its antigen remains unidentified. It has no much larger one-base neighbor in the sample; base qualities were not kept. The data stem from a study of beta chain features in type 1 diabetes (dated by TCRdb to between 2017 and 2018). For context, the study as a whole: Patients and healthy donors did not differ in mean age, gender distribution, total cell number or subset yield. The study compared TCRB repertoires of sorted circulating CD4+ T cell subsets between recently diagnosed type 1 diabetes patients and matched healthy donors. Across all samples, approximately 100 million sorted cells were examined, and cell number per subset correlated strongly with RNA yield. Whereas all 28 donors provided naive and central memory subsets, regulatory and stem cell-like memory subsets were isolated from just 8 patients and about 8 healthy donors.

A single peripheral blood draw of about 116 mL on average was collected from each donor into heparinised tubes. Naive, central memory, regulatory and stem cell-like memory CD4+ T cells were sorted on a BD FACSAria II using a panel including CD45RO, CCR7, CD25, CD127, CD95 and CD27. Every sorted population had a purity above 95%. PBMCs were isolated right away by Lymphoprep density gradient centrifugation and were stained directly, without culture. Samples were stained and sorted in pairs, with one healthy donor and one patient per experiment, so that batch effects were minimized. Per the germline V gene, MNHNS is the CDR1 and SASEGT is the CDR2. From the cysteine up to the phenylalanine, the CDR3 has a length of 15 residues. CDR3 DNA is the only sequence kept; it has 45 bases, read in frame from the first base. The V end gives up 2 bases and the J end 4 bases, leaving 6 bases in the junction not matched to a gene.

The High Capacity cDNA Reverse Transcription Kit was used to reverse transcribe all of the isolated RNA, meaning that expressed TCRB transcripts were what got sequenced. Naive, central memory and regulatory T cell samples underwent deep immunoSEQ sequencing, averaging about 3.57 million total reads per sample. Sorted cells were lysed in RLT buffer, and RNA was extracted using DNase-treated RNeasy Micro or Mini kits according to cell number. To prevent cross-contamination, every cell subset was processed on its own, while patient and healthy donor samples were processed together. Using the immunoSEQ multiplex PCR, TCRB sequences were amplified from cDNA into 87-bp fragments spanning the CDR3 region. Amplicons were sequenced on the Illumina HiSeq platform. In the authors' own workflow: Synthetic template baselines were used to correct PCR bias computationally, reads within Hamming distance 2 were collapsed, and singletons that could not be merged were discarded. Reads were aligned to IMGT to assign V, D and J genes, CDR3 length, and insertions or deletions at six rearrangement sites. Within each subset, clonotype counts were normalized to sorted cell number, after which true diversity and Gini coefficients were computed with the tcR R package. Repertoire sharing was quantified using the overlap coefficient calculated on TCRB nucleotide sequences. As a proxy for the pre-selection repertoire, out-of-frame TCRB sequences from naive cells were analyzed. The table was pulled from immuneACCESS by TCRdb, which kept in-frame rearrangements only. Such tables lose some clones; where checked, under half of the loss comes from unresolved V genes, and the rest has no known cause. V and J calls and clone size are those listed in that table; D and trimming were worked out from the DNA. The sample includes roughly 230,000 clones, with roughly 11% observed a single time. Around 0.017% of the sample comes from the top ten.

Here is what the overall study found, with its caveats: HLA sub-analyses involved small numbers of individuals, so any influence of HLA type on TCRB rearrangement remained unresolved. In all four CD4+ subsets, TCRB CDR3 length was moderately but significantly shorter in type 1 diabetes patients. PCR may preferentially amplify shorter templates, but because patient and control samples were amplified and corrected together, any resulting skew would affect both groups equally. Naive, central memory and regulatory TCRB repertoires appeared more similar among patients than among healthy donors. Sequencing cDNA rather than genomic DNA could over-represent highly expressing activated cells, although activation and CD3 levels did not differ between groups. At VDJ recombination sites, type 1 diabetes patients had fewer insertions and more deleted nucleotides, which implies abnormalities in thymic rearrangement.

Material for sequencing was naive CD4+ T cells from blood. The cell subset or site label of this sample denotes: true naive CD4+ T cells. The TCR was taken from a man in his thirties or forties with type 1 diabetes. The sequence joins TRBV6-1 to TRBJ1-1, and 8 bases in between align with TRBD1. The bases read TGTGCCAGCAGTGAACGGACAGGGAAGGGCACTGAAGCTTTCTTT. Translated, this gives CASSERTGKGTEAFF.